The TCR beta chain described here comes from a study of human T cells and chemical hapten exposure. General study results and limits: Having alopecia, the donors may differ immunologically from healthy people.

The CDR3 has 14 residues. CDR1 and CDR2 (germline): DFQATT, SNEGSKA (reference sequence). Trimming removed 6 bases from V and 1 base from J; junction bases left unmatched: 6. As originally analysed: With a range of about 23,224 to 750,000, the median per sample was around 97,000 TCRs. TCRdb re-derived calls from the RACE reads in MiXCR, one entry per CDR3 protein. The V and J calls come from TCRdb's annotation, not from the publication. The data contain around 380,000 distinct CDR3 sequences, around 5.5% of them singletons. This clonotype has at least ten counts. The target antigen is unknown. Sample time point: pre-sensitization, week 0. The treatment: therapeutic diphenylcyclopropenone sensitization with weekly scalp DPC.

The chain couples TRBV20-1 to TRBJ1-5, with 7 bases that match TRBD1. This specimen consisted of whole blood, obtained in connection with sensitization to the hapten diphenylcyclopropenone (DPC). The TCR sequence derives from a woman in her late teens or twenties with alopecia areata. Some clones in this sample may be carry-over from other donors' samples. CDR3 nucleotide sequence: TGCAGTGCGACCGACAGGGAGAGCAATCAGCCCCAGCATTTT. As protein: CSATDRESNQPQHF.